A selection of T cell receptor beta chains follows, all from one sample in a study of blood T cell repertoires in COVID-19. Measured with immunoSEQ multiplex PCR; TCRdb has only the in-frame clones, and not every one. The sample lists about 86,000 clones; roughly 84% were seen once. Sequencing used peripheral blood. These receptors were obtained from a woman older than 75 with active or convalescent COVID-19. The CDR3 runs from the conserved cysteine through the conserved F or W. D genes are given only for firm matches. Where a row states a size, it is once, few, many or the class of an expanded clone; other rows omit it.

V gene: TRBV4-1; clone size: -; D gene: TRBD2; J gene: TRBJ2-2; CDR3 protein: CASSQDYRASGGSRAGELFF; CDR3 DNA: TGCGCCAGCAGCCAAGATTACCGGGCTAGCGGGGGAAGTAGGGCCGGGGAGCTGTTTTTT
V gene: TRBV2; clone size: -; D gene: TRBD2; J gene: TRBJ2-5; CDR3 protein: CASSELAGWETQYF; CDR3 DNA: TGTGCCAGCAGTGAATTAGCGGGATGGGAGACCCAGTACTTC
V gene: TRBV30; clone size: -; D gene: -; J gene: TRBJ1-6; CDR3 protein: CASATWAGNSPLHF; CDR3 DNA: TGTGCCTCAGCAACATGGGCGGGAAATTCACCCCTCCACTTT
V gene: TRBV7-2; clone size: -; D gene: -; J gene: TRBJ1-2; CDR3 protein: CASSNSGYGYTF; CDR3 DNA: TGTGCCAGCAGCAATTCAGGGTATGGCTACACCTTC
V gene: TRBV6-5; clone size: -; D gene: -; J gene: TRBJ1-1; CDR3 protein: CASRSGNTEAFF; CDR3 DNA: TGTGCCAGCCGATCGGGGAACACTGAAGCTTTCTTT
V gene: TRBV19; clone size: -; D gene: -; J gene: TRBJ2-2; CDR3 protein: CASSIDQYRARTGELFF; CDR3 DNA: TGTGCCAGTAGTATAGATCAGTACAGGGCGAGGACCGGGGAGCTGTTTTTT
V gene: TRBV6-5; clone size: -; D gene: -; J gene: TRBJ1-1; CDR3 protein: CASSYQGTTEAFF; CDR3 DNA: TGTGCCAGCAGTTACCAGGGGACCACTGAAGCTTTCTTT
V gene: TRBV19; clone size: few; D gene: -; J gene: TRBJ1-2; CDR3 protein: CASSRDDRHRGYTF; CDR3 DNA: TGTGCCAGTAGTCGGGACGACAGGCACCGCGGCTACACCTTC
V gene: TRBV7-9; clone size: once; D gene: TRBD1; J gene: TRBJ2-1; CDR3 protein: CASSAGTGGYSEQFF; CDR3 DNA: TGTGCCAGCAGCGCGGGGACAGGGGGGTACAGTGAGCAGTTCTTC
V gene: TRBV7-9; clone size: -; D gene: -; J gene: TRBJ1-6; CDR3 protein: CASSLGAGVSPLHF; CDR3 DNA: TGTGCCAGCAGCTTAGGGGCAGGGGTCTCACCCCTCCACTTT
V gene: TRBV28; clone size: -; D gene: TRBD2; J gene: TRBJ2-1; CDR3 protein: CASSLSGLASFF; CDR3 DNA: TGTGCCAGCAGTTTATCGGGACTAGCGTCGTTCTTC
V gene: TRBV28; clone size: -; D gene: -; J gene: TRBJ1-4; CDR3 protein: CASRRSRGKLFF; CDR3 DNA: TGTGCCAGTCGACGCTCTCGGGGAAAACTGTTTTTT
V gene: TRBV6-5; clone size: -; D gene: -; J gene: TRBJ1-6; CDR3 protein: CASSYSFNFFNSPLHF; CDR3 DNA: TGTGCCAGCAGTTATTCGTTTAACTTTTTTAATTCACCCCTCCACTTT
V gene: TRBV28; clone size: -; D gene: -; J gene: TRBJ1-5; CDR3 protein: CASSLIPVFQPQHF; CDR3 DNA: TGTGCCAGCAGTTTAATACCGGTTTTTCAGCCCCAGCATTTT
V gene: TRBV10-3; clone size: -; D gene: TRBD2; J gene: TRBJ2-1; CDR3 protein: CAISELAGVGNEQFF; CDR3 DNA: TGTGCCATCAGCGAACTAGCGGGAGTCGGCAATGAGCAGTTCTTC
V gene: TRBV7-3; clone size: -; D gene: -; J gene: TRBJ2-3; CDR3 protein: CASSLFGDTDTQYF; CDR3 DNA: TGTGCCAGCAGCTTATTCGGTGACACAGATACGCAGTATTTT
V gene: TRBV30; clone size: -; D gene: -; J gene: TRBJ1-1; CDR3 protein: CAWTLRSEAFF; CDR3 DNA: TGTGCCTGGACGTTACGGTCTGAAGCTTTCTTT
V gene: TRBV28; clone size: few; D gene: -; J gene: TRBJ2-7; CDR3 protein: CASSAQTHTGEQYF; CDR3 DNA: TGTGCCAGCAGTGCTCAGACCCACACAGGGGAGCAGTACTTC
V gene: TRBV4-3; clone size: -; D gene: -; J gene: TRBJ1-1; CDR3 protein: CASSTGQTNTEAFF; CDR3 DNA: TGCGCCAGCAGCACCGGACAGACAAACACTGAAGCTTTCTTT
V gene: TRBV5-6; clone size: -; D gene: TRBD1; J gene: TRBJ2-4; CDR3 protein: CASSTGGQGRDIQYF; CDR3 DNA: TGTGCCAGCAGCACCGGGGGACAGGGGAGAGACATTCAGTACTTC
V gene: TRBV11-2; clone size: -; D gene: -; J gene: TRBJ1-1; CDR3 protein: CASSLHDGNYEAFF; CDR3 DNA: TGTGCCAGCAGCTTACACGACGGGAATTATGAAGCTTTCTTT
V gene: TRBV11-3; clone size: -; D gene: TRBD1; J gene: TRBJ1-6; CDR3 protein: CASSAGTVYNSPLHF; CDR3 DNA: TGTGCCAGCAGCGCCGGGACAGTTTATAATTCACCCCTCCACTTT
V gene: TRBV5-1; clone size: -; D gene: TRBD1; J gene: TRBJ2-2; CDR3 protein: CASSPGQGTNTGELFF; CDR3 DNA: TGCGCCAGCAGCCCCGGACAGGGAACGAACACCGGGGAGCTGTTTTTT
V gene: TRBV28; clone size: -; D gene: -; J gene: TRBJ2-1; CDR3 protein: CASSNLGPGSYNEQFF; CDR3 DNA: TGTGCCAGCAGCAACCTCGGTCCGGGGTCCTACAATGAGCAGTTCTTC
V gene: TRBV7-2; clone size: medium-sized; D gene: TRBD1; J gene: TRBJ1-1; CDR3 protein: CASSSPGQADRVDTEAFF; CDR3 DNA: TGTGCCAGCAGCTCCCCGGGACAGGCCGACCGGGTAGACACTGAAGCTTTCTTT
V gene: TRBV10-1; clone size: -; D gene: -; J gene: TRBJ1-1; CDR3 protein: CADRRGRNTEAFF; CDR3 DNA: TGCGCCGATCGCAGGGGCCGGAACACTGAAGCTTTCTTT
V gene: TRBV7-8; clone size: -; D gene: -; J gene: TRBJ1-1; CDR3 protein: CASSFSKRVNTEAFF; CDR3 DNA: TGTGCCAGCAGCTTTTCGAAGAGGGTGAACACTGAAGCTTTCTTT
V gene: TRBV28; clone size: -; D gene: TRBD2; J gene: TRBJ2-7; CDR3 protein: CASSPTSGAYEQYF; CDR3 DNA: TGTGCCAGCAGCCCTACTAGCGGAGCCTACGAGCAGTACTTC
V gene: TRBV11-2; clone size: -; D gene: -; J gene: TRBJ2-7; CDR3 protein: CASRTAGSSHEQYF; CDR3 DNA: TGTGCCAGCAGAACCGCGGGAAGTAGCCACGAGCAGTACTTC
V gene: TRBV28; clone size: once; D gene: -; J gene: TRBJ1-6; CDR3 protein: CASRIDRVNSPLHF; CDR3 DNA: TGTGCCAGCCGAATAGACAGAGTAAATTCACCCCTCCACTTT
V gene: TRBV11-2; clone size: -; D gene: -; J gene: TRBJ1-1; CDR3 protein: CASSLGSRVQANTEAFF; CDR3 DNA: TGTGCCAGCAGCTTAGGGTCGAGGGTTCAGGCGAACACTGAAGCTTTCTTT
V gene: TRBV30; clone size: few; D gene: TRBD2; J gene: TRBJ2-1; CDR3 protein: CAWSVAGTDYNEQFF; CDR3 DNA: TGTGCCTGGAGTGTAGCGGGGACCGACTACAATGAGCAGTTCTTC
V gene: TRBV9; clone size: few; D gene: TRBD1; J gene: TRBJ2-2; CDR3 protein: CASRHDRVATGELFF; CDR3 DNA: TGTGCCAGCAGACATGACAGGGTCGCCACCGGGGAGCTGTTTTTT
V gene: TRBV27; clone size: -; D gene: TRBD2; J gene: TRBJ2-5; CDR3 protein: CASSPGLAGGPPPETQYF; CDR3 DNA: TGTGCCAGCAGTCCCGGACTAGCGGGGGGGCCTCCCCCAGAGACCCAGTACTTC
V gene: TRBV7-9; clone size: -; D gene: -; J gene: TRBJ1-4; CDR3 protein: CASSGISGATNEKLFF; CDR3 DNA: TGTGCCAGCAGCGGGATCTCCGGGGCAACTAATGAAAAACTGTTTTTT
V gene: TRBV20-1; clone size: few; D gene: -; J gene: TRBJ1-1; CDR3 protein: CSARVVEKAFF; CDR3 DNA: TGCAGTGCTAGAGTAGTAGAGAAGGCTTTCTTT
V gene: TRBV7-3; clone size: many; D gene: TRBD2; J gene: TRBJ2-1; CDR3 protein: CASSPGLAGNEQFF; CDR3 DNA: TGTGCCAGCAGCCCTGGATTAGCGGGGAATGAGCAGTTCTTC
V gene: TRBV30; clone size: -; D gene: -; J gene: TRBJ2-7; CDR3 protein: CAYNRGPEQYF; CDR3 DNA: TGTGCCTACAATAGGGGTCCCGAGCAGTACTTC
V gene: TRBV3-1/TRBV3-2; clone size: -; D gene: -; J gene: TRBJ1-2; CDR3 protein: CASSQDVALGYTF; CDR3 DNA: TGTGCCAGCAGCCAAGATGTGGCTCTTGGCTACACCTTC
V gene: TRBV20-1; clone size: -; D gene: -; J gene: TRBJ2-5; CDR3 protein: CSASTVQETQYF; CDR3 DNA: TGCAGTGCTAGTACGGTACAAGAGACCCAGTACTTC
V gene: TRBV6-6; clone size: -; D gene: -; J gene: TRBJ1-5; CDR3 protein: CASSRQHNQPQHF; CDR3 DNA: TGTGCCAGCAGTCGACAACACAATCAGCCCCAGCATTTT
V gene: TRBV6-5; clone size: -; D gene: TRBD1; J gene: TRBJ1-4; CDR3 protein: CASRVQGTNEKLFF; CDR3 DNA: TGTGCCAGCAGGGTACAGGGGACTAATGAAAAACTGTTTTTT
V gene: TRBV5-1; clone size: -; D gene: TRBD1; J gene: TRBJ2-7; CDR3 protein: CASSLAGQGKHEQYF; CDR3 DNA: TGCGCCAGCAGCTTGGCGGGACAGGGTAAGCACGAGCAGTACTTC
V gene: TRBV5-1; clone size: few; D gene: TRBD1; J gene: TRBJ2-3; CDR3 protein: CASRDRPLSTDTQYF; CDR3 DNA: TGCGCCAGCCGGGACAGGCCCCTTAGCACAGATACGCAGTATTTT
V gene: TRBV18; clone size: -; D gene: -; J gene: TRBJ1-1; CDR3 protein: CASSPSVRDTEAFF; CDR3 DNA: TGTGCCAGCTCACCATCGGTACGGGACACTGAAGCTTTCTTT
V gene: TRBV4-3; clone size: -; D gene: -; J gene: TRBJ2-2; CDR3 protein: CASSQDGAGELFF; CDR3 DNA: TGCGCCAGCAGCCAAGACGGGGCCGGGGAGCTGTTTTTT
V gene: TRBV2; clone size: -; D gene: TRBD1; J gene: TRBJ2-3; CDR3 protein: CASSRDRGLGDTQYF; CDR3 DNA: TGTGCCAGCAGCCGGGACAGGGGTCTTGGAGATACGCAGTATTTT
V gene: TRBV18; clone size: -; D gene: -; J gene: TRBJ2-7; CDR3 protein: CASSPGGAHNEQYF; CDR3 DNA: TGTGCCAGCTCACCAGGGGGGGCTCATAACGAGCAGTACTTC
V gene: TRBV9; clone size: -; D gene: TRBD1; J gene: TRBJ1-1; CDR3 protein: CASSVTGQLMTEAFF; CDR3 DNA: TGTGCCAGCAGCGTTACGGGACAGTTAATGACTGAAGCTTTCTTT
V gene: TRBV7-9; clone size: -; D gene: -; J gene: TRBJ2-3; CDR3 protein: CASSFGQTGTTSTDTQYF; CDR3 DNA: TGTGCCAGCAGCTTTGGCCAGACCGGGACAACTAGCACAGATACGCAGTATTTT
V gene: TRBV15; clone size: -; D gene: TRBD2; J gene: TRBJ2-5; CDR3 protein: CATSRDPSAGGETQYF; CDR3 DNA: TGTGCCACCAGCAGAGATCCTTCAGCGGGGGGGGAGACCCAGTACTTC
V gene: TRBV10-3; clone size: -; D gene: -; J gene: TRBJ1-5; CDR3 protein: CAISVDRARGNQPQHF; CDR3 DNA: TGTGCCATCAGTGTAGATAGGGCAAGAGGGAATCAGCCCCAGCATTTT
V gene: TRBV19; clone size: -; D gene: TRBD1; J gene: TRBJ1-2; CDR3 protein: CASSAEGYRGRNYGYTF; CDR3 DNA: TGTGCCAGTAGTGCGGAGGGATACAGGGGGCGGAACTATGGCTACACCTTC
V gene: TRBV7-6; clone size: -; D gene: -; J gene: TRBJ2-1; CDR3 protein: CASSLSKAEQFF; CDR3 DNA: TGTGCCAGCAGCTTATCTAAAGCGGAGCAGTTCTTC
V gene: TRBV29-1; clone size: -; D gene: -; J gene: TRBJ1-5; CDR3 protein: CSVGYGGDSDQPQHF; CDR3 DNA: TGCAGCGTTGGGTACGGAGGGGATTCCGATCAGCCCCAGCATTTT
V gene: TRBV6-6; clone size: -; D gene: TRBD2; J gene: TRBJ2-5; CDR3 protein: CASKISGRQGETQYF; CDR3 DNA: TGTGCCAGCAAGATTAGCGGGAGGCAGGGGGAGACCCAGTACTTC
V gene: TRBV10-3; clone size: once; D gene: -; J gene: TRBJ1-4; CDR3 protein: CAISTGWGEKLFF; CDR3 DNA: TGTGCCATCAGCACAGGGTGGGGTGAAAAACTGTTTTTT
V gene: TRBV5-4; clone size: -; D gene: -; J gene: TRBJ1-6; CDR3 protein: CASSEEQGYSPLHF; CDR3 DNA: TGTGCCAGCAGCGAGGAGCAGGGGTATTCACCCCTCCACTTT
V gene: TRBV5-1; clone size: -; D gene: TRBD1; J gene: TRBJ1-2; CDR3 protein: CASSSGTGGHGYTF; CDR3 DNA: TGCGCCAGCAGCTCCGGCACAGGGGGCCATGGCTACACCTTC
V gene: TRBV29-1; clone size: -; D gene: -; J gene: TRBJ1-1; CDR3 protein: CSVERTVNTEAFF; CDR3 DNA: TGCAGCGTTGAAAGGACAGTGAACACTGAAGCTTTCTTT